This record looks at one TCR beta chain sequence and its context. Its antigen is undetermined. The data originate from a study of CXCR3-negative and CXCR3-positive naive CD8 T cells. TRB cDNA libraries were made by UMI-labeled 5' RACE. TCRdb processed the 5' RACE reads again and assigns one entry to each CDR3 protein, with no DNA. The sample data list more than 75,000 distinct CDR3 sequences. The germline gives CDR1 MDHEN, CDR2 SYDVKM. This CDR3 is 15 amino acids long. Regarding the study as a whole: CXCR3-positive naive cells carried more hydrophobic TRB CDR3s than CXCR3-negative naive cells did.

The clonotype was recovered from a human donor in good health. Some clones in this sample may be carry-over from other donors' samples. The genes are TRBV28 and TRBJ2-2; no DNA is available, so the TRBD2 call from TCRdb remains unchecked. Sequenced input: naive CXCR3+ CD8+ T cells from blood. Subset meaning: CD45RO-CCR7+CD27+CD95- naive CD8+ T cells expressing CXCR3 (TNR3+). This CDR3 reads CASSPRGTRTGELFF.